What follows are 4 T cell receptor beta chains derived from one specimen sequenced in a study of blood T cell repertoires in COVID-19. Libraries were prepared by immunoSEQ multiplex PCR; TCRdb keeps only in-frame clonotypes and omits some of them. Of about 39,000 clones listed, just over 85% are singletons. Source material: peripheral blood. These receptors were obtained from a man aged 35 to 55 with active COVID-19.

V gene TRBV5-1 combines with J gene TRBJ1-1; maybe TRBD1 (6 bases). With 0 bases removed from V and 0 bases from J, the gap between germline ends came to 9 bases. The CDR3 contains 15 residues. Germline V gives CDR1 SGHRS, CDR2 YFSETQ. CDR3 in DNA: TGCGCCAGCAGCTTGGGTGACAGGATGAACACTGAAGCTTTCTTT. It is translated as CASSLGDRMNTEAFF.

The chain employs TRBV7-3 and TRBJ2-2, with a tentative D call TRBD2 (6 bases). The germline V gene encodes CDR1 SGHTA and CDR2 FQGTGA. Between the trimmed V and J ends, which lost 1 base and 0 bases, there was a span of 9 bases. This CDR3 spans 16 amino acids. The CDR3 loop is CASSLNAGSNTGELFF. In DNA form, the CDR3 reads TGTGCCAGCAGCTTAAATGCGGGATCGAACACCGGGGAGCTGTTTTTT.

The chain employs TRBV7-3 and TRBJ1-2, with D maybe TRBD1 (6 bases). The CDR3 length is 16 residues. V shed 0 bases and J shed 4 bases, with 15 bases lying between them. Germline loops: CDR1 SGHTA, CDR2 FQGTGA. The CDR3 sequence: CASSLTPSTGLYGYTF. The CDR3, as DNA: TGTGCCAGCAGCTTAACCCCGTCCACAGGGCTCTATGGCTACACCTTC.

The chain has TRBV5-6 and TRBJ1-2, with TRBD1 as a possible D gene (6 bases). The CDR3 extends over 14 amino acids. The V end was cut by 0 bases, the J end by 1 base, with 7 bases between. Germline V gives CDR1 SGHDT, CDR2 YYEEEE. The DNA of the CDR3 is TGTGCCAGCAGCTTGGTAGGGGGTAACTATGGCTACACCTTC. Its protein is CASSLVGGNYGYTF.